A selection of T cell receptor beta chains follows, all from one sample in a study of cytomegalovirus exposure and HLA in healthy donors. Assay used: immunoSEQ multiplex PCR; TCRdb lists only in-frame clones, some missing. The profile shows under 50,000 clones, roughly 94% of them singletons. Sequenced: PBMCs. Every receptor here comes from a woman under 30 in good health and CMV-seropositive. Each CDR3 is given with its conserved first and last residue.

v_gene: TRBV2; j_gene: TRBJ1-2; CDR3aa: CASSEWEGNYGYTF
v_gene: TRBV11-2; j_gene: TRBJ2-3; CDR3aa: CASGRGRGPTDTQYF
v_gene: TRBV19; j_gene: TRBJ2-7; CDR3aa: CASSIGGEQYF
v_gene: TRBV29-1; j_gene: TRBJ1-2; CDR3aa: CSVEQGRYGYTF
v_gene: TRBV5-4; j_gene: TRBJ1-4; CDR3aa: CASSSTGPNEKLFF
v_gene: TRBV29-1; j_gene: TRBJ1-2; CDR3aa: CSVGPGGINYGYTF
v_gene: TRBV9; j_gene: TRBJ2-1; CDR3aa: CASSVSSGTPYNEQFF
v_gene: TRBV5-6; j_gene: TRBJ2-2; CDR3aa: CASTPTGDGRSTGELFF
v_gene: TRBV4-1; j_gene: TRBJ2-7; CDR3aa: CASSPSGTYEQYF
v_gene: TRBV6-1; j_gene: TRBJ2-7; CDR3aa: CASSELTDTYEQYF
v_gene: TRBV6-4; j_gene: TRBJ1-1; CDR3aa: CASSPDTQGGTEAFF
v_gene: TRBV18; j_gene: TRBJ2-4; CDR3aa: CASSPLRAGPAKNIQYF
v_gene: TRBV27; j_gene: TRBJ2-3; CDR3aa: CASSHSLTDTQYF
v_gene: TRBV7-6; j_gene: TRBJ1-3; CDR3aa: CASSLRSQGASGNTIYF
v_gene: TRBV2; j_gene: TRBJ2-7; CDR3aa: CASRLGTSYEQYF
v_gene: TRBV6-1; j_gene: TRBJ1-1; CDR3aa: CASSSTENTEAFF
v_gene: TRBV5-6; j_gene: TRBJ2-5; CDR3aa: CASSEPSAGVGETQYF
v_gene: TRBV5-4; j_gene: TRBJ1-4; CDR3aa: CASSLEARKGEKLFF
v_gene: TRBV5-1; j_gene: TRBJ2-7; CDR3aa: CASSSSYEQYF
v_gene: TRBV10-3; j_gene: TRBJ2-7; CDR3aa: CAISSEPYEQYF
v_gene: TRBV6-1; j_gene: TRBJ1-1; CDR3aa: CASSVANTNTEAFF
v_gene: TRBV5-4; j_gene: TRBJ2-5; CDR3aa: CASTSGTSGRRETQYF
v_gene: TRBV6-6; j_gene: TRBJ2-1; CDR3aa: CASNHGQGYNEQFF
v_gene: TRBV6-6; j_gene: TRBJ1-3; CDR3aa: CASSLHQTEAGNTIYF
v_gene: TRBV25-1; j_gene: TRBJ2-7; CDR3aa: CASTPGWSGVGYEQYF
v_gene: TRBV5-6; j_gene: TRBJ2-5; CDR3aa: CASSLGWGLEETQYF
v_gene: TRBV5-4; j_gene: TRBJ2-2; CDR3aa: CATTRQGPTGELFF
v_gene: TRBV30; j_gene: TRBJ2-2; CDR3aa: CAWSPLAGGPGELFF
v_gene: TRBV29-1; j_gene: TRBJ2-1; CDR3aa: CSVRSRGFYNEQFF
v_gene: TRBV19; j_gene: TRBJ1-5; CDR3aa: CASHKYHRGQGNNQPQHF
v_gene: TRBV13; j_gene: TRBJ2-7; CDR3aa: CASSSGRVVSYEQYF
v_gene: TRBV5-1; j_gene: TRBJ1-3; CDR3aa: CASSLERTPGNTIYF